The 20 T cell receptor beta chains listed next were all sequenced from one sample in a study of T cell responses to AZD1222 COVID-19 vaccine. The assay was immunoSEQ multiplex PCR, and TCRdb's table has in-frame clones only and misses some. The sample contains 90,000 to 150,000 clones, 91% of which appear only once. The sample consisted of peripheral blood, taken on day 0 of AZD1222 vaccination. The receptors were sampled from an adult in good health.

The chain uses TRBV7-8 and TRBJ1-1; D unresolved. Germline V gene data show CDR1 as SGHVS and CDR2 as FQNEAQ. Deletions cut 5 bases from V and 5 bases from J, with 9 bases between. This CDR3 has 12 amino acids. The DNA for the CDR3 is TGTGCCAGCAGCGAAGAAAGGACTGAAGCTTTCTTT. It encodes CASSEERTEAFF. Combining the CDR3 with reference TRBV7-8 and TRBJ1-1 gives the whole variable domain GAGVSQSPRYKVAKRGQDVALRCDPISGHVSLFWYQQALGQGPEFLTYFQNEAQLDKSGLPSDRFFAERPEGSVSTLKIQRTQQEDSAVYLCASSEERTEAFFGQGTRLTVV.

The chain combines TRBV9 with TRBJ1-2; D possibly corresponds to TRBD1 (6 bases). V lost 4 bases and J lost 0, with 10 bases in between. Germline CDR1 reads SGDLS; CDR2 reads YYNGEE. The CDR3 loop spans 14 amino acids. The CDR3 DNA reads TGTGCCAGCAGCCCACAGGGTTCTAACTATGGCTACACCTTC. This gives the protein CASSPQGSNYGYTF.

The rearrangement links TRBV6-2 or TRBV6-3 to TRBJ2-7, with 7 bases matching TRBD1. This CDR3 region has 15 residues. The V gene end was trimmed by 2 bases and the J gene end by 0 bases; junction bases not matched to a gene: 4. Per germline, CDR1 MNHEY and CDR2 SVGEGT. The CDR3 sequence: CASSYPGTVSYEQYF. The DNA for the CDR3 is TGTGCCAGCAGTTACCCCGGGACAGTCTCCTACGAGCAGTACTTC.

The chain links TRBV7-3 to TRBJ1-1, with D unclear. Germline CDR1 is SGHTA and CDR2 is FQGTGA. The CDR3 is made up of 16 amino acids. V was trimmed by 2 bases and J by 0 bases, leaving 13 bases between them. CDR3 amino acids: CASSLVAVGMNTEAFF. The CDR3 nucleotides are TGTGCCAGCAGCTTAGTGGCAGTTGGGATGAACACTGAAGCTTTCTTT.

This sequence joins TRBV29-1 and TRBJ1-2; the D gene is possibly TRBD1 (6 bases). Germline lookup yields CDR1 SQVTM and CDR2 ANQGSEA. V was clipped by 5 bases and J by 4 bases, with 14 bases between them. This CDR3 has 13 residues. CDR3 nucleotides: TGCAGCGTTCACAGGGAGCACGGCTATGGCTACACCTTC. It translates to CSVHREHGYGYTF.

The V and J genes are TRBV6-5 and TRBJ1-2; D possibly corresponds to TRBD1 (5 bases). Germline V lookup: CDR1 MNHEY, CDR2 SVGAGI. This CDR3 is 13 amino acids long. The ends were cut back, 7 bases at V and 2 bases at J, with 11 bases in the middle. CDR3 nucleotide sequence: TGTGCCAGCAACTTCGGGGCCAACTATGGCTACACCTTC. Translating gives CASNFGANYGYTF.

This rearrangement joins TRBV12-3 or TRBV12-4 to TRBJ1-5; 8 bases line up with TRBD1. This CDR3 spans 13 amino acids. V lost 6 bases, J lost 6 bases, and 4 bases stayed unmatched. The DNA of the CDR3 is TGTGCCAGCAGAGGACAGGGTAGTCAGCCCCAGCATTTT. Translated: CASRGQGSQPQHF.

This clone was recorded once. V gene TRBV21-1 combines with J gene TRBJ2-5; the table gives TRBD1 as D, unverified against the DNA. TRBV21-1 is an annotated pseudogene. CDR3 length equals 17 residues. The CDR3 spells CASSTTGMGHSQETQYF. DNA of the CDR3: TGTGCCAGCAGCACGACCGGAATGGGACATAGCCAAGAGACCCAGTACTTC.

The chain joins TRBV18 to TRBJ1-2, with D tentatively TRBD1 (5 bases). Germline V gene data show CDR1 as KGHSH and CDR2 as LQKENI. The V end lost 4 bases, the J end lost 8 bases, and 14 bases lay between the germline ends. This CDR3 contains 13 residues. The CDR3: CASSLNTGSGYTF. As DNA, the CDR3 is TGTGCCAGCTCACTGAATACAGGTTCCGGCTACACCTTC.

The J gene is TRBJ2-7, the V gene TRBV6-5; a possible D gene is TRBD1 (5 bases). The CDR3 contains 13 residues. Per germline, CDR1 MNHEY and CDR2 SVGAGI. Trimming left V 2 bases short and J 3 bases short, with 8 bases between. In DNA form, the CDR3 reads TGTGCCAGCAGTTACCTAAGGGGCTACGAGCAGTACTTC. It yields the protein CASSYLRGYEQYF.

The gene calls are TRBV19 and TRBJ1-2; D perhaps matches TRBD1 (5 bases). In germline, CDR1 is LNHDA, CDR2 SQIVND (reference sequence). CDR3 length equals 14 residues. Trimming pared 3 bases from V and 4 bases from J, leaving 12 bases between. CDR3 in amino acids: CASSIQGSPYGYTF. In DNA, the CDR3 is TGTGCCAGTAGTATCCAGGGAAGTCCCTATGGCTACACCTTC.

This clone was observed once. The rearrangement uses TRBV2 and TRBJ1-6; D remains unclear. V was trimmed by 8 bases and J by 4 bases, leaving 6 bases between them. CDR3 length equals 12 residues. Germline V CDR1 and CDR2: SNHLY, FYNNEI. The CDR3 reads CASGQYNSPLHF. CDR3 nucleotides: TGTGCCAGCGGGCAATATAATTCACCCCTCCACTTT.

This rearrangement joins TRBV6-5 to TRBJ1-1; D is undetermined. CDR3 size: 11 residues. Trimming left V 8 bases short and J 6 bases short, with 10 bases between. Germline V CDR1 and CDR2: MNHEY, SVGAGI. CDR3 protein: CASSSRAEAFF. CDR3 in DNA: TGTGCCAGCTCTTCTAGGGCTGAAGCTTTCTTT.

The rearrangement joins TRBV4-2 to TRBJ1-1, with D uncertain. CDR3 length: 16 residues. CDR1 and CDR2 from the germline V gene are LGHNA and YNFKEQ. V lost 0 bases and J 7 bases, leaving 18 bases between the germline ends. In nucleotides, the CDR3 is TGTGCCAGCAGCCAAGATATAGTACCCCGTCGCGGTGAAGCTTTCTTT. Protein: CASSQDIVPRRGEAFF.

About this clone itself: This CDR3 is also generated by other DNA sequences in the sample. This sequence joins TRBV7-9 and TRBJ1-5; D gene unclear. The CDR3 sequence is 14 residues long. Trimming left V 3 bases short and J 3 bases short, with 9 bases between. Germline CDR1 SEHNR, CDR2 FQNEAQ (reference sequence). Here the CDR3 reads CASSLGGDNQPQHF. The CDR3 DNA sequence: TGTGCCAGCAGCTTGGGCGGAGACAATCAGCCCCAGCATTTT.

The V call is TRBV11-3, the J call TRBJ1-6; maybe TRBD1 (5 bases). The germline V gene encodes CDR1 SGHNT and CDR2 YENEEA. The CDR3 extends over 14 amino acids. The V end lost 5 bases, the J end lost 6 bases, and 11 bases lay between the germline ends. CDR3 sequence: CASSRDGGNSPLHF. The CDR3 DNA sequence: TGTGCCAGCAGCCGGGACGGCGGTAATTCACCCCTCCACTTT.

The rearrangement joins TRBV4-1 to TRBJ1-5, with 7 bases that match TRBD1. The V and J ends lost 4 bases and 8 bases, in that order; junction bases with no gene match: 11. Germline V gene lookup returns CDR1 MGHRA and CDR2 YSYEKL. The CDR3 spans 15 residues. The CDR3 loop is CASSLSDRMEEPQHF. CDR3 coding DNA: TGCGCCAGCAGCCTGTCGGACAGGATGGAGGAGCCCCAGCATTTT.

The chain couples TRBV6-5 to TRBJ1-2, with 7 nucleotides matching TRBD1. After removal of 6 bases from V and 8 bases from J, the junction contained 9 bases not matched to a gene. The CDR3 runs to 13 residues. Looked up from germline, CDR1 is MNHEY and CDR2 is SVGAGI. The CDR3, as DNA: TGTGCCAGCAGCCGTATGACAGGGTGGGGCTACACCTTC. Protein product: CASSRMTGWGYTF.

The chain has TRBV23-1 and TRBJ1-2, with D uncertain. TRBV23-1 counts as an open reading frame of uncertain function. V was shortened by 0 bases and J by 4 bases, with 12 bases between the two germline ends. The length of the CDR3 is 15 residues. This chain's CDR3 is CASSQSSRRGYGYTF. The DNA of the CDR3 is TGCGCCAGCAGTCAATCTTCCCGCCGCGGCTATGGCTACACCTTC.

V and J are TRBV19 and TRBJ2-2, with 7 bases matching TRBD2. The germline V gene encodes CDR1 LNHDA and CDR2 SQIVND (reference sequence). V lost 7 bases to trimming and J lost 2 bases; unmatched junction nucleotides: 13. The CDR3 has 17 amino acids. The CDR3 reads CASTFLGLAENTGELFF. CDR3 nucleotide sequence: TGTGCCAGTACCTTTCTCGGGCTAGCGGAAAACACCGGGGAGCTGTTTTTT. Complete variable domain (other parts from reference TRBV19 and TRBJ2-2): DGGITQSPKYLFRKEGQNVTLSCEQNLNHDAMYWYRQDPGQGLRLIYYSQIVNDFQKGDIAEGYSVSREKKESFPLTVTSAQKNPTAFYLCASTFLGLAENTGELFFGEGSRLTVL.